What follows are 17 T cell receptor beta chains derived from one specimen sequenced in a study of T cell repertoires in cytomegalovirus infection. Which antigens these TCRs recognize remains unknown. Using its own MiXCR run on the reads, TCRdb lists one record per CDR3 protein. The repertoire holds under 850,000 distinct CDR3 sequences, roughly 36% seen once, with around a sixth in the top ten. The material sequenced was cultured PBMCs, taken from culture after CMV antigen stimulation. The receptors here all came from a human donor in good health (CMV status not recorded). Some clones in this sample may be carry-over from other donors' samples.

The CDR3 loop reads CASSRGEGGNEQFF. The DNA for the CDR3 is TGTGCCAGCTCACGAGGCGAAGGGGGTAATGAGCAGTTCTTC. The chain couples TRBV18 to TRBJ2-1, with D maybe TRBD1 (6 bases). The V end was cut by 4 bases, the J end by 7 bases, with 14 bases between. CDR1 is KGHSH and CDR2 is LQKENI in the germline V gene. The CDR3 contains 14 residues.

In its sample, this clonotype was seen a few times. CDR3 sequence (DNA): TGTGCCAGCAGCGACTGGAAGGGACAGGGTACGGTCTACGAGCAGTACTTC. Residues: CASSDWKGQGTVYEQYF. This sequence joins TRBV6-2 or TRBV6-3 and TRBJ2-7; 9 positions match TRBD1. The CDR3 is 17 amino acids. The V gene end was trimmed by 6 bases and the J gene end by 3 bases; junction bases not matched to a gene: 15. Germline lookup yields CDR1 MNHEY and CDR2 SVGEGT.

V gene TRBV6-1 combines with J gene TRBJ2-5, with D unresolved. The germline gives CDR1 MNHNS, CDR2 SASEGT. V was clipped by 6 bases and J by 2 bases, with 10 bases between them. CDR3 length equals 13 residues. The CDR3 protein is CASRAPPQETQYF. The CDR3 nucleotides read TGTGCCAGCAGAGCCCCACCACAAGAGACCCAGTACTTC.

The rearrangement joins TRBV7-6 to TRBJ1-5, with D possibly matching TRBD1 (5 bases). V lost 3 bases and J 1 base, leaving 19 bases between the germline ends. Per the germline V gene, CDR1 is SGHVS and CDR2 is FNYEAQ. CDR3 size: 18 residues. Here the CDR3 reads CASSLGPLLGPSNQPQHF. The CDR3 region has the DNA TGTGCCAGCAGCTTGGGGCCCTTATTGGGACCGAGCAATCAGCCCCAGCATTTT.

The V and J genes are TRBV6-1 and TRBJ1-4; D ambiguous. This CDR3 has 14 residues. CDR1 and CDR2 from the germline V gene are MNHNS and SASEGT. With 3 bases removed from V and 4 bases from J, the gap between germline ends came to 9 bases. CDR3 residues: CASSEAGGNEKLFF. Written as DNA, the CDR3 is TGTGCCAGCAGTGAGGCAGGCGGTAATGAAAAACTGTTTTTT.

The chain joins TRBV6-5 to TRBJ2-3; 7 bases are a match to TRBD1. The CDR3 length is 18 residues. CDR1 MNHEY and CDR2 SVGAGI come from the germline V gene. V was pared by 8 bases and J by 0 bases, with 17 bases of the junction left unmatched. CDR3 nucleotides: TGTGCCAGCGGAGACAGGGCCCCACCTTATTTCAGCACAGATACGCAGTATTTT. Translated, it gives CASGDRAPPYFSTDTQYF.

This clonotype was observed a handful of times. The chain couples TRBV7-2 to TRBJ2-5, with 10 bases fitting TRBD1. V shed 1 base and J 5 bases; nucleotides not matched to a gene: 13. CDR3 length: 18 amino acids. Germline loops: CDR1 SGHTA, CDR2 FQGNSA. The CDR3 sequence is CASSLVFWGQGFSETQYF. In DNA form, the CDR3 reads TGTGCCAGCAGCTTAGTCTTCTGGGGACAGGGGTTTTCGGAGACCCAGTACTTC. The full variable domain, in which reference TRBV7-2 and TRBJ2-5 provide the parts outside the CDR3, is GAGVSQSPSNKVTEKGKDVELRCDPISGHTALYWYRQSLGQGLEFLIYFQGNSAPDKSGLPSDRFSAERTGGSVSTLTIQRTQQEDSAVYLCASSLVFWGQGFSETQYFGPGTRLLVL.

This rearrangement joins TRBV27 to TRBJ1-5; 7 bases match TRBD1. CDR1 and CDR2 from the germline V gene are MNHEY and SMNVEV (reference sequence). V was pared by 3 bases and J by 7 bases, with 6 bases of the junction left unmatched. CDR3 length: 14 amino acids. CDR3 protein: CASSLYRGSQPQHF. Here the CDR3 DNA reads TGTGCCAGCAGTTTGTACAGGGGTAGCCAGCCCCAGCATTTT.

About this clonotype itself: An end of the junction differs from the germline gene, which may be a read error. The chain links TRBV4-2 to TRBJ1-4; D gene uncertain. The CDR3 length is 15 residues. Germline CDR1 LGHNA, CDR2 YNFKEQ. The CDR3 reads CASSPQTATTEKLFF. The DNA for the CDR3 is TGTGCCAGCAGCCCACAGACTGCAACTACTGAAAAACTGTTTTTT.

The sample holds a few counts of this clonotype. This sequence joins TRBV19 and TRBJ1-1; 7 bases fit TRBD1. Trimming at V came to 2 bases and at J to 11 bases, leaving 5 bases not matched to a gene. Germline V gives CDR1 LNHDA, CDR2 SQIVND (reference sequence). The CDR3 has 12 amino acids. CDR3 residues: CASSIQGGDAFF. For the CDR3, the DNA is TGTGCCAGTAGTATACAAGGGGGCGACGCTTTCTTT.

The V and J genes are TRBV11-2 and TRBJ2-1; TRBD2 agrees at 8 bases. Germline V gives CDR1 SGHAT, CDR2 FQNNGV. The ends lost 5 bases at V and 9 bases at J; junction bases unmatched: 9. The CDR3 length is 14 residues. CDR3 in DNA: TGTGCCAGCAGCCGCATTAGCGGGAAGGCTGAGCAGTTCTTC. Protein product: CASSRISGKAEQFF.

This chain joins TRBV4-1 and TRBJ2-1; D may match TRBD1 or TRBD2 (5 bases each). The CDR3 loop spans 16 amino acids. V lost 1 base to trimming and J lost 4 bases, with 14 bases between them. From germline, CDR1 is MGHRA and CDR2 YSYEKL. CDR3 sequence: CASSQVGRDQYNEQFF. CDR3 nucleotide sequence: TGCGCCAGCAGCCAAGTTGGTCGGGACCAATACAATGAGCAGTTCTTC.

The chain has TRBV20-1 and TRBJ2-7; D possibly corresponds to TRBD2 (6 bases). Germline loops: CDR1 DFQATT, CDR2 SNEGSKA (reference sequence). V lost 6 bases and J 5 bases, leaving 17 bases between the germline ends. The CDR3 runs 13 residues. CDR3 nucleotides: TGCAGTGCCCCGTGGGGGGTAAATAACGAGCAGTACTTC. Amino acids: CSAPWGVNNEQYF.

V usage is TRBV12-3 or TRBV12-4 and J usage is TRBJ1-2; TRBD1 aligns across 7 bases. Germline trimming cut 6 bases from V and 7 bases from J; bases unmatched to any gene: 5. This CDR3 is built from 12 residues. CDR3 nucleotides: TGTGCCAGCAGGAGGGACAGTTCTGGCTACACCTTC. The encoded protein is CASRRDSSGYTF.

This clonotype showed up many times. This rearrangement joins TRBV4-1 to TRBJ1-5; D is unclear. Germline V gives CDR1 MGHRA, CDR2 YSYEKL. The V end was cut by 1 base, the J end by 4 bases, with 8 bases between. This CDR3 has 14 residues. The CDR3 DNA reads TGCGCCAGCAGCCAAGTGGGGTCGAATCAGCCCCAGCATTTT. Translating gives CASSQVGSNQPQHF.

With respect to this clonotype: At one boundary the junction diverges from the germline segment, which might be a read error. The chain combines TRBV12-3 or TRBV12-4 with TRBJ2-3; D is unclear. The CDR3 has 13 amino acids. CDR3 loop: CTSTLQDLDTQYF. The CDR3 bases are TGTACCAGCACCTTACAAGATTTAGATACGCAGTATTTT.

This sequence joins TRBV7-9 and TRBJ1-2; D is ambiguous. Germline V lookup: CDR1 SEHNR, CDR2 FQNEAQ (reference sequence). The CDR3 has 14 amino acids. V lost 1 base and J 4 bases, leaving 10 bases between the germline ends. CDR3 nucleotides: TGTGCCAGCAGCTTAGTAGCCGATTCCTATGGCTACACCTTC. It yields the protein CASSLVADSYGYTF.